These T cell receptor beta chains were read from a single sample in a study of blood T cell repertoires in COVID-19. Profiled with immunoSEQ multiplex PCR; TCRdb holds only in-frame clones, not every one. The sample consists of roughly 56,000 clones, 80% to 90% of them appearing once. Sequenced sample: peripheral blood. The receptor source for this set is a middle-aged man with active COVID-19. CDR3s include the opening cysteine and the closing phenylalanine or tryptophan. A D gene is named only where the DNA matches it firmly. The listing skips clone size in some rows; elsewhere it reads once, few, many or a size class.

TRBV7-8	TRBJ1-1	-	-	CASSLPQLEAFF	TGTGCCAGCAGCTTACCACAGCTTGAAGCTTTCTTT
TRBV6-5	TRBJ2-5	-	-	CASSYWRGQETQYF	TGTGCCAGCAGTTATTGGAGGGGCCAAGAGACCCAGTACTTC
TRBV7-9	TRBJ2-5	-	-	CASSDVGAQETQYF	TGTGCCAGCAGCGACGTTGGGGCTCAAGAGACCCAGTACTTC
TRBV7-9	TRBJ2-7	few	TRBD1	CASSAGGSYEQYF	TGTGCCAGCAGTGCAGGGGGTTCCTACGAGCAGTACTTC
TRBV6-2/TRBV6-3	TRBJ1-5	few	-	CASSSWGGSNQPQHF	TGTGCCAGCAGTTCCTGGGGGGGTAGCAATCAGCCCCAGCATTTT
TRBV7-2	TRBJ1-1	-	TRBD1	CASSFSTGSTEAFF	TGTGCCAGCAGCTTTTCGACAGGGTCCACTGAAGCTTTCTTT
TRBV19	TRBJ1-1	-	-	CASTTGYSNTEAFF	TGTGCCAGTACCACGGGGTACTCGAACACTGAAGCTTTCTTT
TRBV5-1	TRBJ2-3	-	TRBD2	CASSVLAGLGDTQYF	TGCGCCAGCAGCGTTCTAGCGGGCTTGGGAGATACGCAGTATTTT
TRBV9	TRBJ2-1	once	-	CASSPRGGAPRSVNEQFF	TGTGCCAGCAGCCCTCGTGGCGGGGCTCCGAGAAGTGTCAATGAGCAGTTCTTC
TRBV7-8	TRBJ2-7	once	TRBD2	CASSTGGGVYEQYF	TGTGCCAGCAGCACCGGCGGGGGGGTGTACGAGCAGTACTTC
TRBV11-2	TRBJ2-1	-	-	CASSTGPGSNEQFF	TGTGCCAGCAGCACAGGCCCAGGAAGCAATGAGCAGTTCTTC
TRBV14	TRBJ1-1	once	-	CASSQEPGWTTEAFF	TGTGCCAGCAGCCAAGAGCCAGGGTGGACCACTGAAGCTTTCTTT
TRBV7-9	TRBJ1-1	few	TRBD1	CASSYGTVNTEAFF	TGTGCCAGCAGTTACGGGACAGTGAACACTGAAGCTTTCTTT
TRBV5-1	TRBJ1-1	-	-	CASSPSPGNTEAFF	TGCGCCAGCAGCCCCTCCCCAGGGAACACTGAAGCTTTCTTT
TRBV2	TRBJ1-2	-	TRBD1	CASSPTGNYGYTF	TGTGCCAGCAGTCCGACAGGGAACTATGGCTACACCTTC
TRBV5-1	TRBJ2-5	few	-	CASSSQDPGGETQYF	TGCGCCAGCAGCTCCCAGGACCCCGGGGGTGAGACCCAGTACTTC
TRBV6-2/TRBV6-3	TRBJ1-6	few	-	CASSYASVSPLHF	TGTGCCAGCAGTTACGCATCGGTTTCACCCCTCCACTTT
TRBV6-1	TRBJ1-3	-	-	CASSEVSLIGGRASGNTIYF	TGTGCCAGCAGTGAAGTCAGTCTAATTGGCGGCAGGGCCTCTGGAAACACCATATATTTT